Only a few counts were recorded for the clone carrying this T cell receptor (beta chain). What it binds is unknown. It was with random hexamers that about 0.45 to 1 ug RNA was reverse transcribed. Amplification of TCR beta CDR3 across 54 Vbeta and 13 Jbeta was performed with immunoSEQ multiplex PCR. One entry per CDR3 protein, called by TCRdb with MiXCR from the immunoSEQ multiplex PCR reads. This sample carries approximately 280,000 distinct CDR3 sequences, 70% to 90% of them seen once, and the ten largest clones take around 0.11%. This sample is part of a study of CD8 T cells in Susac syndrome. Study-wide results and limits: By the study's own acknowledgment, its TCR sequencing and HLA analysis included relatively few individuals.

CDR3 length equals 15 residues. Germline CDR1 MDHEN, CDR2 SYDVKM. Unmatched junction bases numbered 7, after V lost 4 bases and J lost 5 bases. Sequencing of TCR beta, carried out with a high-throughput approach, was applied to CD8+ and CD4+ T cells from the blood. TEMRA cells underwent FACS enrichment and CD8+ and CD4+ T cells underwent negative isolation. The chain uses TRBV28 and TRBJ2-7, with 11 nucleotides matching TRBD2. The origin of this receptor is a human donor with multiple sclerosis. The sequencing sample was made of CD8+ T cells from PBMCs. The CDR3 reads CASSYRLAGSHEQYF. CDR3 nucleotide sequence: TGTGCCAGCAGTTATCGACTAGCGGGAAGTCACGAGCAGTACTTC.